The 11 T cell receptor beta chains in this list originate from one sample, sequenced in a study of T cell responses to AZD1222 COVID-19 vaccine. The data were produced by immunoSEQ multiplex PCR, yet TCRdb's version contains in-frame clones alone and is incomplete. The data contain over 150,000 clones, approximately 90% of them singletons. The sequencing here drew on peripheral blood, taken on day 0 of AZD1222 vaccination. The receptors were sampled from an adult in good health.

J is TRBJ2-3 and V is TRBV7-2; D is uncertain. Germline CDR1 SGHTA, CDR2 FQGNSA. The CDR3 sequence is 14 residues long. With 1 base removed from V and 1 base from J, the gap between germline ends came to 6 bases. CDR3 loop: CASSLVFRTDTQYF. The CDR3 nucleotides read TGTGCCAGCAGCTTAGTTTTCCGCACAGATACGCAGTATTTT.

This clone is a singleton in its sample. The chain carries TRBV5-1 and TRBJ2-5; D is undetermined. The CDR3 has 15 residues. Trimming removed 1 base at V and 2 bases at J, with 12 bases between. Germline CDR1 and CDR2: SGHRS and YFSETQ. The DNA for the CDR3 is TGCGCCAGCAGCTTGCTCTTGCCCGATCAAGAGACCCAGTACTTC. Its translation: CASSLLLPDQETQYF.

The rearrangement joins TRBV7-2 to TRBJ2-1; perhaps D is TRBD1 or TRBD2 (5 bases each). This CDR3 region has 12 residues. Germline V gives CDR1 SGHTA, CDR2 FQGNSA. Trimming left V 5 bases short and J 10 bases short, with 12 bases between. The CDR3: CASSAPGPEQFF. The DNA for the CDR3 is TGTGCCAGCAGCGCCCCGGGGCCAGAGCAGTTCTTC.

The chain has TRBV5-1 and TRBJ1-3; perhaps TRBD1 as D (6 bases). CDR1 and CDR2 from the germline V gene are SGHRS and YFSETQ. The CDR3 covers 15 residues. V was clipped by 1 base and J by 0 bases, with 8 bases between them. CDR3 sequence: CASSLRGASGNTIYF. Here the CDR3 DNA reads TGCGCCAGCAGCTTGCGGGGGGCCTCTGGAAACACCATATATTTT.

This clone was observed once. This sequence joins TRBV7-8 and TRBJ1-5; D unresolved. V was cut by 1 base and J by 7 bases, with 8 bases left in between. CDR3 length equals 13 residues. Germline CDR1 reads SGHVS; CDR2 reads FQNEAQ. Here the CDR3 DNA reads TGTGCCAGCAGCTTAGGGCGAAACCAGCCCCAGCATTTT. Translated: CASSLGRNQPQHF.

The V gene is TRBV4-3, the J gene TRBJ1-1; D gene uncertain. CDR3 length equals 14 residues. V dropped 0 bases and J dropped 7 bases, with 12 bases sitting between them. Per the germline V gene, CDR1 is LGHNA and CDR2 is YSLEER. As DNA, the CDR3 is TGCGCCAGCAGCCAAGAGGGTGGACTGAGTGAAGCTTTCTTT. It is translated as CASSQEGGLSEAFF.

This sequence joins TRBV29-1 and TRBJ2-7; TRBD2 aligns across 10 bases. CDR1 SQVTM and CDR2 ANQGSEA come from the germline V gene. The J segment lost 6 bases and the V segment lost 5 bases, leaving 13 bases of the junction unmatched. CDR3 length: 15 residues. The CDR3 is CSVLTGTSDAGEQYF. CDR3 sequence (DNA): TGCAGCGTTCTTACCGGGACTAGCGATGCAGGCGAGCAGTACTTC.

This rearrangement joins TRBV5-1 to TRBJ2-1; 7 bases map to TRBD2. CDR3 size: 15 residues. J gave up 0 bases and V 5 bases, and 5 bases lay outside the gene matches. Looked up from germline, CDR1 is SGHRS and CDR2 is YFSETQ. The CDR3 reads CASRGAGSSYNEQFF. DNA of the CDR3: TGCGCCAGCAGAGGAGCGGGGAGCTCCTACAATGAGCAGTTCTTC. Full variable domain (remainder filled in from reference TRBV5-1 and TRBJ2-1): KAGVTQTPRYLIKTRGQQVTLSCSPISGHRSVSWYQQTPGQGLQFLFEYFSETQRNKGNFPGRFSGRQFSNSRSEMNVSTLELGDSALYLCASRGAGSSYNEQFFGPGTRLTVL.

The V gene is TRBV4-2, the J gene TRBJ2-1; D tentatively reads TRBD1 or TRBD2 (5 bases each). V lost 0 bases to trimming and J lost 10 bases, with 7 bases between them. The CDR3 extends over 12 amino acids. Germline lookup yields CDR1 LGHNA and CDR2 YNFKEQ. The DNA of the CDR3 is TGTGCCAGCAGCCAAGAAGGGACGGAGCAGTTCTTC. It yields the protein CASSQEGTEQFF.

The chain uses TRBV27 and TRBJ2-7, with 12 bases identical to TRBD1. This CDR3 is 15 amino acids long. CDR1 and CDR2 (germline): MNHEY, SMNVEV (reference sequence). Losses at the gene ends were 4 bases for V and 6 bases for J; bases not matched to a gene: 7. This CDR3 reads CASSSGTGGMGEQYF. Here the CDR3 DNA reads TGTGCCAGCAGTTCCGGGACAGGGGGCATGGGCGAGCAGTACTTC.

V and J are TRBV13 and TRBJ2-3, with TRBD2 matching over 8 bases. The CDR3 length is 17 residues. The V gene's germline CDR1 is PRHDT and CDR2 FYEKMQ (reference sequence). J lost 2 bases, V lost 5 bases, and 12 bases had no gene match. DNA of the CDR3: TGTGCCAGCAGCCGGCGGGGGGACACGGACCTCACAGATACGCAGTATTTT. It translates to CASSRRGDTDLTDTQYF. The complete variable domain, with remaining parts taken from reference TRBV13 and TRBJ2-3, reads AAGVIQSPRHLIKEKRETATLKCYPIPRHDTVYWYQQGPGQDPQFLISFYEKMQSDKGSIPDRFSAQQFSDYHSELNMSSLELGDSALYFCASSRRGDTDLTDTQYFGPGTRLTVL.